Presented here are 25 T cell receptor beta chains from one specimen sequenced in a study of T cell repertoires in cytomegalovirus infection. MiXCR, applied by TCRdb to the reads, yields one record per CDR3 protein. The sample carries roughly 180,000 distinct CDR3 sequences, approximately 18% recorded once. Sequenced input: CD8+ T cells from PBMCs. The receptor source for this set is a human donor in good health (CMV status not recorded). Some clones in this sample may be carry-over from other donors' samples.

This clonotype was detected only a few times. J is TRBJ2-5 and V is TRBV10-3; 15 bases agree with TRBD2. With 10 bases clipped from V and 2 bases from J, the junction kept 5 bases outside the gene matches. The V gene's germline CDR1 is ENHRY and CDR2 SYGVKD. CDR3 length: 15 amino acids. CDR3 protein: CATGTSGGKQETQYF. The CDR3 DNA sequence: TGTGCCACTGGGACTAGCGGGGGGAAACAAGAGACCCAGTACTTC.

V and J are TRBV29-1 and TRBJ2-2, with 7 bases matching TRBD1. Germline V lookup: CDR1 SQVTM, CDR2 ANQGSEA. The CDR3 is made up of 13 amino acids. The junction had 2 bases not matched to a gene; V was cut back by 4 bases and J by 3 bases. The CDR3 nucleotides read TGCAGCGTTGTTACAGGGGACACCGGGGAGCTGTTTTTT. Its translation is CSVVTGDTGELFF.

The rearrangement uses TRBV11-2 and TRBJ2-1; 9 bases map to TRBD2. From germline, CDR1 is SGHAT and CDR2 FQNNGV. V dropped 4 bases and J dropped 9; count of bases not matched to a gene: 13. This CDR3 has 16 residues. The CDR3 nucleotides read TGTGCCAGCAGCTCAACATTGTTAGGACTAGCGCGTGAGCAGTTCTTC. This sequence encodes CASSSTLLGLAREQFF.

The chain links TRBV7-8 to TRBJ2-1; 10 nucleotides line up with TRBD2. After removal of 6 bases from V and 4 bases from J, the junction contained 3 bases not matched to a gene. The CDR3 sequence is 14 residues long. The germline V gene has CDR1 SGHVS and CDR2 FQNEAQ. CDR3 protein: CASRPLAGYNEQFF. As DNA, the CDR3 is TGTGCCAGCAGACCACTAGCGGGGTACAATGAGCAGTTCTTC.

The chain has TRBV29-1 and TRBJ1-3, with 8 bases that match TRBD1. Looked up from germline, CDR1 is SQVTM and CDR2 is ANQGSEA. Germline trimming cut 7 bases from V and 0 bases from J; bases unmatched to any gene: 8. This CDR3 contains 15 residues. This CDR3 reads CSASGTGNSGNTIYF. CDR3 DNA sequence: TGCAGCGCTTCCGGGACAGGCAACTCTGGAAACACCATATATTTT.

This chain uses TRBV19 with TRBJ2-3, with D possibly TRBD2 on 5 matching bases. The CDR3 runs to 15 residues. Trimming removed 5 bases from V and 4 bases from J, with 16 bases in between. Germline V lookup: CDR1 LNHDA, CDR2 SQIVND (reference sequence). CDR3 region: CASSPGRGVADTQYF. For the CDR3, the DNA is TGTGCCAGTAGTCCTGGACGGGGAGTAGCAGATACGCAGTATTTT.

The V gene is TRBV4-1, the J gene TRBJ2-7; unclear D gene. CDR1 and CDR2 (germline): MGHRA, YSYEKL. Trimming left V 0 bases short and J 2 bases short, with 14 bases between. This CDR3 contains 16 residues. The CDR3 spells CASSQDAPVLTYEQYF. The CDR3 DNA reads as TGCGCCAGCAGCCAAGATGCCCCCGTGTTGACCTACGAGCAGTACTTC.

The chain couples TRBV7-3 to TRBJ1-1; the D gene is possibly TRBD1 (5 bases). Germline V gene data show CDR1 as SGHTA and CDR2 as FQGTGA. The V gene lost 2 bases and the J gene lost 8 bases, with 6 bases spanning the gap. The CDR3 has 11 residues. CDR3 loop: CASSLEGEAFF. Here the CDR3 DNA reads TGTGCCAGCAGCTTAGAGGGGGAAGCTTTCTTT.

V is TRBV9 and J is TRBJ2-3; D is undetermined. Germline V gene lookup returns CDR1 SGDLS and CDR2 YYNGEE. This CDR3 has 13 amino acids. V lost 8 bases, J lost 2 bases, and 12 bases lay in between. The CDR3 is CASLELNTDTQYF. DNA of the CDR3: TGTGCCAGTTTAGAACTTAACACAGATACGCAGTATTTT.

The chain uses TRBV25-1 and TRBJ2-1; D is ambiguous. CDR1 and CDR2 from the germline V gene are MGHDK and SYGVNS. The CDR3 spans 15 residues. V was trimmed by 5 bases and J by 3 bases, leaving 14 bases between them. CDR3 nucleotide sequence: TGTGCCAGCAGTCAGATCATCCCCGGCTACAATGAGCAGTTCTTC. Translation: CASSQIIPGYNEQFF.

The chain uses TRBV7-6 and TRBJ2-7; the D is unclear. V was shortened by 5 bases and J by 3 bases, with 5 bases between the two germline ends. In germline, CDR1 is SGHVS, CDR2 FNYEAQ. CDR3 size: 11 residues. CDR3 sequence reads: CASSAFYEQYF. The CDR3 DNA follows: TGTGCCAGCAGCGCATTCTACGAGCAGTACTTC.

The chain combines TRBV7-6 with TRBJ1-5; D possibly corresponds to TRBD1 (6 bases). V was trimmed by 5 bases and J by 5 bases, leaving 13 bases between them. The CDR3 is made up of 14 amino acids. Germline V gives CDR1 SGHVS, CDR2 FNYEAQ. The CDR3 DNA reads TGTGCCAGCAGCCCGGGCAGGGGCTATCAGCCCCAGCATTTT. It specifies CASSPGRGYQPQHF.

Only a few counts were recorded for this clonotype. The V and J genes are TRBV20-1 and TRBJ2-7, with D tentatively TRBD1 (6 bases). Germline V gene sequence: CDR1 DFQATT, CDR2 SNEGSKA (reference sequence). The CDR3 is made up of 13 amino acids. CDR3 sequence reads: CRGAITGNYEQYF. In nucleotides, the CDR3 is TGCAGGGGGGCCATAACGGGGAACTACGAGCAGTACTTC.

This clonotype showed up just a few times. The V call is TRBV12-3 or TRBV12-4, the J call TRBJ1-5; 9 bases align to TRBD1. The CDR3 runs to 15 residues. V lost 6 bases, J lost 4 bases, and 7 bases stayed unmatched. This chain's CDR3 is CASSLGQGLNQPQHF. CDR3 nucleotide sequence: TGTGCCAGCAGCCTGGGACAGGGACTAAATCAGCCCCAGCATTTT.

The V gene is TRBV10-3, the J gene TRBJ1-1, with D hard to call. CDR3 length: 16 amino acids. The germline V gene has CDR1 ENHRY and CDR2 SYGVKD. The V gene lost 3 bases and the J gene lost 2 bases, with 16 bases spanning the gap. CDR3 in DNA: TGTGCCATCAGTGAAGTGTGGGAGGGTAAAAACACTGAAGCTTTCTTT. Its translation is CAISEVWEGKNTEAFF.

This clonotype has only a few counts. CDR3 nucleotides: TGCGCCAGCAGCCAAGAGAGCTTGGCGGCGAGCTCCTACGAGCAGTACTTC. Encoded protein: CASSQESLAASSYEQYF. J is TRBJ2-7 and V is TRBV4-1; unclear D gene. The V end lost 0 bases, the J end lost 0 bases, and 15 bases lay between the germline ends. Per germline, CDR1 MGHRA and CDR2 YSYEKL. CDR3 length: 17 residues.

This clonotype was seen more than once but under ten times. The chain combines TRBV7-9 with TRBJ1-1, with 7 nucleotides matching TRBD1. Per the germline V gene, CDR1 is SEHNR and CDR2 is FQNEAQ (reference sequence). This CDR3 is built from 12 residues. J gave up 5 bases and V 5 bases, and 2 bases lay outside the gene matches. This CDR3 is CASSHRGTEAFF. CDR3 coding DNA: TGTGCCAGCAGCCACAGGGGAACTGAAGCTTTCTTT. Filled out from reference TRBV7-9 and TRBJ1-1, the complete variable domain reads DTGVSQNPRHKITKRGQNVTFRCDPISEHNRLYWYRQTLGQGPEFLTYFQNEAQLEKSRLLSDRFSAERPKGSFSTLEIQRTEQGDSAMYLCASSHRGTEAFFGQGTRLTVV.

The V call is TRBV6-2 or TRBV6-3, the J call TRBJ1-5; D unresolved. Germline V gene lookup returns CDR1 MNHEY and CDR2 SVGEGT. V shed 2 bases and J shed 6 bases, with 8 bases lying between them. The CDR3 spans 13 residues. In nucleotides, the CDR3 is TGTGCCAGCAGTTACAGCGGGGTTCAGCCCCAGCATTTT. Residues: CASSYSGVQPQHF.

The rearrangement links TRBV29-1 to TRBJ2-1, with no clear D. This CDR3 comprises 13 residues. Trimming took 4 bases from V and 0 from J, leaving 7 bases between them. Germline V gene lookup returns CDR1 SQVTM and CDR2 ANQGSEA. The CDR3 coding sequence is TGCAGCGTTGTGGCGAGCTCCTACAATGAGCAGTTCTTC. Translated: CSVVASSYNEQFF.

In its sample, this clonotype was seen a few times. The V gene is TRBV6-5, the J gene TRBJ2-4; D is possibly TRBD1 (6 bases). V was cut by 5 bases and J by 6 bases, with 23 bases left in between. The CDR3 runs 17 residues. CDR1 MNHEY and CDR2 SVGAGI come from the germline V gene. The CDR3 DNA is TGTGCCAGCAGTCGTCGAGTAACAGGGAGCCTCGCAAACATTCAGTACTTC. It yields the protein CASSRRVTGSLANIQYF.

V gene TRBV7-6 combines with J gene TRBJ2-2, with D tentatively TRBD1 or TRBD2 (5 bases each). Germline loops: CDR1 SGHVS, CDR2 FNYEAQ. CDR3 length: 20 amino acids. Trimming stripped 0 bases from V and 3 bases from J, with 23 bases between. In DNA form, the CDR3 reads TGTGCCAGCAGCTTAGCAGGGGCTGAGGAGGCGAAGGCCTACACCGGGGAGCTGTTTTTT. Translating gives CASSLAGAEEAKAYTGELFF.

The chain couples TRBV4-1 to TRBJ1-6, with 10 positions matching TRBD1. The germline V gene encodes CDR1 MGHRA and CDR2 YSYEKL. Trimming cost V 3 bases and J 6 bases; bases outside gene matches: 8. The CDR3 is 17 residues long. CDR3 bases: TGCGCCAGCAGCCACCCTAGGACAGGGGGAGGTAATTCACCCCTCCACTTT. It specifies CASSHPRTGGGNSPLHF.

The genes are TRBV7-2 and TRBJ2-2, with 8 bases fitting TRBD1. The CDR3 consists of 17 residues. The J segment lost 2 bases and the V segment lost 3 bases, leaving 8 bases of the junction unmatched. Per germline, CDR1 SGHTA and CDR2 FQGNSA. CDR3: CASSFPSDRGNTGELFF. CDR3 DNA sequence: TGTGCCAGCAGCTTTCCGTCCGACAGGGGTAACACCGGGGAGCTGTTTTTT. The full variable domain, its missing parts supplied by reference TRBV7-2 and TRBJ2-2, is GAGVSQSPSNKVTEKGKDVELRCDPISGHTALYWYRQSLGQGLEFLIYFQGNSAPDKSGLPSDRFSAERTGGSVSTLTIQRTQQEDSAVYLCASSFPSDRGNTGELFFGEGSRLTVL.

This chain connects TRBV14 to TRBJ1-6, with D perhaps TRBD1 (5 bases). The CDR3 spans 16 residues. V was clipped by 1 base and J by 6 bases, with 13 bases between them. In germline, CDR1 is SGHDN, CDR2 FVKESK. The CDR3 DNA reads TGTGCCAGCAGCCAAGGGTTCGGGACCCGTAATTCACCCCTCCACTTT. It specifies CASSQGFGTRNSPLHF.

This clonotype has only a few counts. The rearrangement links TRBV28 to TRBJ2-7, with D perhaps assigned TRBD1 or TRBD2 (5 bases each). This CDR3 has 15 amino acids. The V gene's germline CDR1 is MDHEN and CDR2 SYDVKM. The ends were cut back, 2 bases at V and 0 bases at J, with 11 bases in the middle. CDR3 region: CASSLRGVSSYEQYF. The CDR3 region has the DNA TGTGCCAGCAGTTTACGAGGGGTAAGCTCCTACGAGCAGTACTTC.